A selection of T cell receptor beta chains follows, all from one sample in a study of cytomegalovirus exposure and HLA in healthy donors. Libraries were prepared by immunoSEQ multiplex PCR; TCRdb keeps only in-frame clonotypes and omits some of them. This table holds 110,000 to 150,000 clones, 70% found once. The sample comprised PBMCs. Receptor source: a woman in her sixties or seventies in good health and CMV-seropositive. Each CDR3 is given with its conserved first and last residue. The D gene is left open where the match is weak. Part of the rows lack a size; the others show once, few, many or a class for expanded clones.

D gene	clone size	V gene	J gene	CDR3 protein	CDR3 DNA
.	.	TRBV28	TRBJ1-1	CASSDGQTNTEAFF	TGTGCCAGCAGTGATGGGCAGACGAACACTGAAGCTTTCTTT
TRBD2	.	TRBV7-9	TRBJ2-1	CASSLEGLAGAGEQFF	TGTGCCAGCAGCTTAGAGGGTCTAGCGGGAGCCGGTGAGCAGTTCTTC
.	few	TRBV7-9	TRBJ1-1	CASSGQLRNTEAFF	TGTGCCAGCAGCGGACAGCTCCGGAACACTGAAGCTTTCTTT
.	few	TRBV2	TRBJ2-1	CASTQGQSYNEQFF	TGTGCCAGCACTCAAGGACAGTCCTACAATGAGCAGTTCTTC
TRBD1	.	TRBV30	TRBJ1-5	CAWSTGQADQPQHF	TGTGCCTGGAGTACAGGACAGGCTGATCAGCCCCAGCATTTT
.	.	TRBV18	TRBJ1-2	CASSPTGVNSHGHTF	TGTGCCAGCTCACCTACCGGGGTTAATTCTCATGGCCACACCTTC
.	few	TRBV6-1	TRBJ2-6	CASSQRAGANVLTF	TGTGCCAGCAGTCAGAGGGCTGGGGCCAACGTCCTGACTTTC
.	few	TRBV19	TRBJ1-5	CASSIDRYQPQHF	TGTGCCAGTAGTATAGACCGTTATCAGCCCCAGCATTTT
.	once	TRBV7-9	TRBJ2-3	CASSFRLGQSTDTQYF	TGTGCCAGCAGCTTTCGACTAGGTCAAAGCACAGATACGCAGTATTTT
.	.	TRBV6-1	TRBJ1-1	CASSGSGGVVNTEAFF	TGTGCCAGCAGTGGTAGCGGGGGCGTGGTGAACACTGAAGCTTTCTTT
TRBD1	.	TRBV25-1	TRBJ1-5	CASSESGGQPQHF	TGTGCCAGCAGTGAGTCAGGGGGACAGCCCCAGCATTTT
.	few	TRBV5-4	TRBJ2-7	CASSSGTGTSEQYF	TGTGCCAGCAGCTCCGGGACCGGGACTTCCGAGCAGTACTTC
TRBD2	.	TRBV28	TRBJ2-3	CASSVAGGTDTQYF	TGTGCCAGCAGCGTAGCGGGAGGCACAGATACGCAGTATTTT
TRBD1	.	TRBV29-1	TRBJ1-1	CSASLTGGATEAFF	TGCAGCGCATCCCTTACAGGGGGGGCCACTGAAGCTTTCTTT
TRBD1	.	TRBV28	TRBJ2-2	CASRAGTVAGELFF	TGTGCCAGCAGGGCCGGGACAGTAGCCGGGGAGCTGTTTTTT
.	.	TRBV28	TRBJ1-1	CASSLGLFEAFF	TGTGCCAGCAGTTTAGGTCTATTCGAAGCTTTCTTT
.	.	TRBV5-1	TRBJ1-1	CASSLASFAMNTEAFF	TGCGCCAGCAGCTTGGCCTCATTCGCTATGAACACTGAAGCTTTCTTT
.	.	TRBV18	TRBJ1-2	CASSPIIGVGYGYTF	TGTGCCAGCTCACCAATCATAGGGGTCGGCTATGGCTACACCTTC
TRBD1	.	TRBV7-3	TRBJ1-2	CASSLGGGSSYGYTF	TGTGCCAGCAGCTTAGGAGGGGGCAGTAGCTATGGCTACACCTTC
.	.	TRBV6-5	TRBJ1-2	CASSSGWRGGGYTF	TGTGCCAGCAGTAGTGGTTGGAGGGGGGGAGGCTACACCTTC
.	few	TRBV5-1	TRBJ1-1	CASRPGRGDTEAFF	TGCGCCAGTAGACCCGGCCGGGGGGACACTGAAGCTTTCTTT
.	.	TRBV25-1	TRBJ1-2	CASSGSSGRDWSYGYTF	TGTGCCAGCAGTGGGTCCTCCGGGAGGGATTGGAGCTATGGCTACACCTTC
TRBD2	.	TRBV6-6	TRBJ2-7	CASSYGTSGSMDEQYF	TGTGCCAGCAGCTATGGGACTAGCGGGAGTATGGACGAGCAGTACTTC
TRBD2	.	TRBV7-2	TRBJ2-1	CASSLAWTSGSYNEQFF	TGTGCCAGCAGCTTAGCGTGGACTAGCGGGAGTTACAATGAGCAGTTCTTC
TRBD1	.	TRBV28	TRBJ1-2	CASSLDGTAVANTF	TGTGCCAGCAGTTTGGATGGGACAGCGGTGGCTAACACCTTC
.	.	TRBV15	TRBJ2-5	CATSFPGQEETQYF	TGTGCCACCAGCTTCCCAGGGCAGGAAGAGACCCAGTACTTC
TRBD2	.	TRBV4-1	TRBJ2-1	CASSQDGSGGGEQFF	TGCGCCAGCAGCCAAGATGGGTCGGGAGGGGGTGAGCAGTTCTTC
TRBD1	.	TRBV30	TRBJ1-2	CAWSVWQGASDGYTF	TGTGCCTGGAGTGTTTGGCAGGGGGCGTCGGATGGCTACACCTTC
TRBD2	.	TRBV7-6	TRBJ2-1	CASTLRVAGRDEQFF	TGTGCCAGCACCCTTAGGGTAGCGGGAAGAGATGAGCAGTTCTTC
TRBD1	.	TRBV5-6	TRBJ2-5	CASSPRTGAKETQYF	TGTGCCAGCAGCCCGAGGACAGGGGCCAAAGAGACCCAGTACTTC
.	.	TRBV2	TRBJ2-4	CASLSTLGNIQYF	TGTGCCAGCCTCTCTACCCTTGGTAACATTCAGTACTTC
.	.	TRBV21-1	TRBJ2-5	CASSVAGTAQETQYF	TGTGCCAGCAGCGTAGCCGGGACTGCTCAAGAGACCCAGTACTTC
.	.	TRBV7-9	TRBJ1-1	CASSPQRLWNTEAFF	TGTGCCAGCAGCCCACAGCGGCTGTGGAACACTGAAGCTTTCTTT
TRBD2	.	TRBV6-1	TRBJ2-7	CASSEVQVAGIYEQYF	TGTGCCAGCAGTGAAGTTCAGGTAGCGGGAATCTACGAGCAGTACTTC
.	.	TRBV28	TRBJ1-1	CASGWSTEAFF	TGTGCCAGCGGATGGAGCACTGAAGCTTTCTTT
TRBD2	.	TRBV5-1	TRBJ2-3	CASSLGLAGVVADTQYF	TGCGCCAGCAGCTTGGGACTAGCGGGAGTGGTGGCAGATACGCAGTATTTT
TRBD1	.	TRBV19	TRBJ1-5	CASSITGGNQPQHF	TGTGCCAGTAGTATAACAGGGGGCAATCAGCCCCAGCATTTT
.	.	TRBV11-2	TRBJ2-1	CASSLDGATGNEQFF	TGTGCCAGCAGCTTAGACGGAGCGACTGGAAATGAGCAGTTCTTC
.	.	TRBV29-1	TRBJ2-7	CSAGRVYEQYF	TGCAGCGCCGGGCGGGTTTACGAGCAGTACTTC